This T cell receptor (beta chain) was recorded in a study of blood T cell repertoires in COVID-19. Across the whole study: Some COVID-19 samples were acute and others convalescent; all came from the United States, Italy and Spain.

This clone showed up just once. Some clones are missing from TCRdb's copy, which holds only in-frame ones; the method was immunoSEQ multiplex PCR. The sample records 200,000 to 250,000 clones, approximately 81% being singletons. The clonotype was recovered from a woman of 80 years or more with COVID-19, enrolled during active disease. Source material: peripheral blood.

The CDR3 region is CASSLGGQGGYTF. The CDR3 DNA reads TGTGCCAGCAGCTTGGGGGGACAGGGAGGCTACACCTTC. This chain uses TRBV5-4 with TRBJ1-2; TRBD1 matches 9 bases. Germline V lookup: CDR1 SGHNT, CDR2 YYREEE (reference sequence). With 0 bases clipped from V and 8 bases from J, the junction kept 2 bases outside the gene matches. This CDR3 is 13 amino acids long.